The 5 T cell receptor beta chains below come from one sample, sequenced in a study of blood T cells in healthy people across ages. Combining a sample-barcoded 5' primer with a J-beta primer mix, a second PCR ran for 7 to 11 cycles. TCRdb re-called the 5' RACE reads through MiXCR, storing one row per CDR3 protein. The table records around 1.5 million distinct CDR3 sequences, approximately 38% of them present only once. The sequenced sample was blood. Receptor source: a woman aged 18-29 years in good health.

The V call is TRBV20-1, the J call TRBJ2-1; D gene unclear. Trimming took off 0 bases at V and 3 bases at J, with 15 bases between the two ends. CDR1 is DFQATT and CDR2 is SNEGSKA in the germline V gene (reference sequence). This CDR3 region has 16 residues. This CDR3 reads CSARDNGKTLYNEQFF. Written as DNA, the CDR3 is TGCAGTGCTAGAGATAACGGAAAGACCCTCTACAATGAGCAGTTCTTC.

V and J are TRBV10-3 and TRBJ2-3, with 8 bases matching TRBD2. Germline V CDR1 and CDR2: ENHRY, SYGVKD. The CDR3 has 15 residues. V lost 6 bases and J lost 1; bases outside the gene matches: 6. The chain's CDR3 is CAISERERRTDTQYF. CDR3 DNA: TGTGCCATCAGCGAGCGGGAGCGCCGCACAGATACGCAGTATTTT.

The V and J genes are TRBV27 and TRBJ2-1; 11 bases are a match to TRBD2. V lost 1 base, J lost 9 bases, and 8 bases stayed unmatched. This CDR3 has 16 amino acids. In germline, CDR1 is MNHEY, CDR2 SMNVEV (reference sequence). CDR3 loop: CASSLLVAGGPVEQFF. CDR3 nucleotide sequence: TGTGCCAGCAGTTTATTGGTAGCGGGAGGGCCCGTTGAGCAGTTCTTC.

This chain joins TRBV15 and TRBJ2-4; D may be TRBD1 or TRBD2 (5 bases each). Per the germline V gene, CDR1 is LNHNV and CDR2 is YYDKDF (reference sequence). The CDR3 length is 14 residues. Trimming stripped 1 base from V and 7 bases from J, with 11 bases between. The CDR3 DNA sequence: TGTGCCACCAGCAGAGTGGAAGGGGACAACATTCAGTACTTC. It encodes CATSRVEGDNIQYF.

The rearrangement links TRBV30 to TRBJ1-2, with D unclear. V was trimmed by 0 bases and J by 1 base, leaving 6 bases between them. The CDR3 totals 13 residues. The germline CDR1 and CDR2 sequences are GTSNPN and SVGIG (reference sequence). The CDR3 sequence is CAWSVIGNYGYTF. The CDR3 DNA reads as TGTGCCTGGAGTGTGATCGGTAACTATGGCTACACCTTC.